This T cell receptor (beta chain) is drawn from a study of response to subunit inactivated influenza vaccine (dated by TCRdb to 2017 to 2018). With regard to the full study: The study used deep quantitative T cell receptor repertoire profiling to track responses to a trivalent subunit inactivated influenza vaccine.

Counted from cysteine to phenylalanine, this CDR3 has 16 amino acids. Left in the record is the CDR3 DNA by itself, 48 bases read in frame from the first base. For CDR1 and CDR2, the germline V gene lists KGHSH and LQKENI. Trimming removed 3 bases from V and 0 bases from J, leaving 15 bases between the germline ends. Here is what the overall study found, with its caveats: The authors proposed that each seasonal influenza vaccination may bring in only a limited number of new T cells.

As regards this clonotype: Its cognate antigen has yet to be identified. Base quality data are lacking; no much larger clone is found one base away.

Library prep was done by RT-PCR. Sequenced on an Illumina HiSeq 2500. TCRdb trimmed the raw reads at Q25, called clones with MiXCR and kept productive beta chains. Here each entry gathers all rows of one CDR3 protein and keeps the most common genes and DNA. This sample holds about 570,000 distinct CDR3 sequences; roughly 12% were observed only once. The top ten clones comprise about 10% of the sample. These data also formed part of another study, on T cells expressing NK-cell markers. Looking at the second paper: 5'RACE template switching, by which a universal primer site and unique molecular identifiers were added, was used to make TCR beta cDNA libraries. Fewer than ten donors provided sorted CD3+CD56+NKG2C+, CD3+CD56+NKG2C- and CD3+CD56-NKG2C+ T-cell subsets, whose TCR beta-chain repertoires were profiled. Among the eight sequenced donors, only one was HCMV-seronegative, while the other seven were HCMV-seropositive. To restrict sorting to alphabetaTCR-expressing T cells, an anti-gammadeltaTCR antibody was added in several experiments. In several donors, the dominant CD3+CD56+NKG2C+ clonotypes were among the top 10 CD8+ clonotypes and accounted for roughly 1.0-8% of CD8+ T cells. Those dominant clonotypes were again the most abundant among CD3+CD56-NKG2C+ cells in a few donors, at about 28.3-65%. Whether the expanded NKG2C-expressing T cell clones were specific for HCMV antigens was left unclear. The study sequenced eight donors, all healthy volunteers chosen at random: three men and five women. HCMV serostatus was determined by detecting HCMV-specific IgG in serum with a commercial ELISA kit. Ficoll density gradient centrifugation was used to isolate peripheral blood mononuclear cells from blood. For several donors, bulk peripheral blood T-cell repertoires were additionally sequenced from unsorted PBMC. cDNA synthesis was primed from the TCR beta constant segment and was followed by two successive PCR amplification steps. The libraries were sequenced on Illumina HiSeq 2000/2500, MiSeq or NextSeq, producing 2 x 150 bp reads. MIGEC handled demultiplexing of the reads and grouping by UMI, while MiTCR was used to assemble and quantify clonotypes. Only TCR cDNA sequences supported by at least two reads were kept to exclude erroneous sequences. The tcR package was used for downstream repertoire analysis, and clonotypes were matched between fractions using CDR3 nucleotide sequence together with V segment. VDJmatch was used to annotate antigen specificity against VDJdb, with one amino acid substitution in CDR3 permitted.

The V and J genes are TRBV18 and TRBJ2-7; no D segment can be confidently identified. Sequences were derived from PBMCs from blood, sampled on the day of vaccination. The source of this sequence is a man in his fifties or sixties who received an inactivated influenza vaccine. Donor details come from another sample of the same person, matched by shared clones. CDR3 loop: CASSPSALSGSYEQYF. The nucleotide sequence reads as follows: TGTGCCAGCTCACCGAGCGCACTTTCGGGCTCCTACGAGCAGTACTTC.